A single count supports the clone carrying this T cell receptor beta chain. The antigen remains unidentified. The sample comes from a study of cytomegalovirus exposure and HLA in healthy donors. With 60 Vbeta and 13 Jbeta primers, the PCR was carried out. Original methodology: Later, an analysis found 80 million or so unique TCR beta chains, and 8.5 million to 14 million of these were shared. Assay used: immunoSEQ multiplex PCR; TCRdb lists only in-frame clones, some missing. V and J calls and clone size come straight from that table; D and trimming were deduced from the DNA. The sample holds about 160,000 clones; 82% are singletons and the top ten take more than 1.3%. V lost 1 base and J 6 bases, leaving 23 bases between the germline ends. The CDR3 is 18 amino acids. The germline gives CDR1 MGHDK, CDR2 SYGVNS. The study sampled nominally healthy donors, though unrecorded immune exposures were likely.

Study-level points and caveats: Equally common other TCR beta chains were less clonally expanded than HLA-associated ones, a later analysis found. Testing in vitro showed three CMV-associated chains specific for CMV antigens.

The sequencing input was PBMCs. V is TRBV25-1 and J is TRBJ2-3, with D perhaps TRBD2 (6 bases). The TCR comes from a girl between 10 and 17 years old in good health and CMV-seropositive. In DNA form, the CDR3 reads TGTGCCAGCAGTGAATTTGGGGGGAACGAAAATACGGCTGATACGCAGTATTTT. Its translation is CASSEFGGNENTADTQYF.